The 21 T cell receptor beta chains below all came from one sample that was sequenced in a study of blood T cell repertoires in COVID-19. Sequencing used immunoSEQ multiplex PCR; TCRdb keeps in-frame clones, though not all of them. Of 120,000 to 150,000 clones in the sample, about nine tenths were seen once. Sequencing was performed on peripheral blood. The source is a woman aged 45 to 65 with acute or convalescent COVID-19.

The chain is built from TRBV7-3 and TRBJ2-7; 7 nucleotides align to TRBD1. V shed 5 bases and J 5 bases; nucleotides not matched to a gene: 6. CDR3 size: 13 residues. Germline V gene lookup returns CDR1 SGHTA and CDR2 FQGTGA. This CDR3 reads CASSPRGGHEQYF. The CDR3 coding sequence is TGTGCCAGCAGCCCCCGAGGGGGCCACGAGCAGTACTTC.

The rearrangement links TRBV12-5 to TRBJ1-1, with D hard to call. V was trimmed by 0 bases and J by 1 base, leaving 6 bases between them. Germline lookup yields CDR1 LGHNT and CDR2 FRNRAP. The CDR3 is 14 residues long. The CDR3 region is CASGLVSGNTEAFF. CDR3 coding DNA: TGTGCTAGTGGTTTGGTCTCGGGGAACACTGAAGCTTTCTTT.

The chain joins TRBV19 to TRBJ1-4, with 8 bases that match TRBD1. Germline V gene lookup returns CDR1 LNHDA and CDR2 SQIVND (reference sequence). V was clipped by 5 bases and J by 5 bases; unmatched bases: 4. CDR3 length equals 14 residues. CDR3 protein: CASSGDRFNEKLFF. The DNA of the CDR3 is TGTGCCAGTAGTGGGGACAGGTTCAATGAAAAACTGTTTTTT.

A few counts support this clone. The conserved final phenylalanine or tryptophan is absent from the CDR3, which likely points to a read error. The limits of the CDR3 on the DNA are not certain, so only TCRdb's listed CDR3 is given. The rearrangement uses TRBV10-1 and TRBJ2-7; the D call in the table, TRBD1, was not verified against the DNA. The CDR3 has 10 residues if both end residues are counted. Germline CDR1 and CDR2: WNHNN and SYGVQD (reference sequence). CDR3: CASSEWGLRS.

The chain recombines TRBV3-1 (or the pseudogene TRBV3-2) with TRBJ1-2; 8 positions match TRBD1. Trimming cost V 0 bases and J 7 bases; bases outside gene matches: 4. Germline V CDR1 and CDR2: LGHDT, YNNKEL (reference sequence). This CDR3 contains 14 residues. This chain's CDR3 is CASSQEGRGLGYTF. The CDR3 bases are TGTGCCAGCAGCCAAGAAGGCAGGGGGCTTGGCTACACCTTC.

The V gene is TRBV21-1, the J gene TRBJ2-7; the table's D call, TRBD1, was not checked against the DNA. TRBV21-1 is given as a pseudogene. This CDR3 is built from 14 residues. The CDR3 here is CASSVGQCSYEQYF. CDR3 DNA sequence: TGTGCCAGCAGCGTTGGACAGTGCTCCTACGAGCAGTACTTC.

The CDR3 region is CAWIRGDTQYF. In DNA form, the CDR3 reads TGTGCCTGGATCCGAGGAGATACGCAGTATTTT. V gene TRBV30 combines with J gene TRBJ2-3; D is ambiguous. This CDR3 contains 11 residues. Germline V CDR1 and CDR2: GTSNPN, SVGIG (reference sequence). Trimming took off 4 bases at V and 5 bases at J, with 7 bases between the two ends.

The rearrangement joins TRBV3-1 (or the pseudogene TRBV3-2) to TRBJ2-1; 15 bases line up with TRBD2. CDR3 length: 15 amino acids. CDR1 and CDR2 from the germline V gene are LGHDT and YNNKEL (reference sequence). The ends lost 4 bases at V and 9 bases at J; junction bases unmatched: 4. The CDR3 DNA follows: TGTGCCAGCAGCCGGACTAGCGGGAGGGAGAGTGAGCAGTTCTTC. This codes for CASSRTSGRESEQFF.

This sequence joins TRBV4-1 and TRBJ1-2; D is perhaps TRBD1 (6 bases). The V end lost 0 bases, the J end lost 4 bases, and 24 bases lay between the germline ends. CDR3 length: 19 amino acids. Germline loops: CDR1 MGHRA, CDR2 YSYEKL. The CDR3 bases are TGCGCCAGCAGCCAAGAAGGTTGGGGGCCCCTAGGTTGGAGCTATGGCTACACCTTC. Its protein product is CASSQEGWGPLGWSYGYTF.

This chain joins TRBV2 and TRBJ2-7; 10 positions agree with TRBD1. V was pared by 9 bases and J by 6 bases, with 2 bases of the junction left unmatched. Germline-derived CDR1 and CDR2 are SNHLY and FYNNEI. The CDR3 runs to 11 residues. CDR3 sequence reads: CARGQGSEQYF. The CDR3 DNA follows: TGTGCCAGGGGACAGGGGTCCGAGCAGTACTTC.

This chain links TRBV28 with TRBJ1-3; possibly TRBD1 for D (6 bases). Trimming removed 6 bases from V and 0 bases from J, with 12 bases in between. The CDR3 is 15 residues long. Germline lookup yields CDR1 MDHEN and CDR2 SYDVKM. The CDR3 region is CASRRQASSGNTIYF. The CDR3 DNA follows: TGTGCCAGCAGGAGACAGGCGAGCTCTGGAAACACCATATATTTT.

V usage is TRBV15 and J usage is TRBJ1-5; TRBD1 might be the D (5 bases). This CDR3 is built from 14 residues. CDR1 LNHNV and CDR2 YYDKDF come from the germline V gene (reference sequence). V lost 1 base to trimming and J lost 6 bases, with 10 bases between them. CDR3 sequence: CATSRGRTSQPQHF. CDR3 in DNA: TGTGCCACCAGCAGAGGCAGGACAAGTCAGCCCCAGCATTTT.

The chain joins TRBV7-6 to TRBJ2-3, with 10 bases matching TRBD2. This CDR3 is 16 amino acids long. The V segment lost 6 bases and the J segment 4 bases; nucleotides outside the gene matches: 10. CDR1 is SGHVS, CDR2 FNYEAQ, per germline. The CDR3 reads CASSYAGTSASDTQYF. The CDR3 DNA reads TGTGCCAGCAGTTACGCCGGGACTAGCGCCTCAGATACGCAGTATTTT. The complete variable domain, with remaining parts taken from reference TRBV7-6 and TRBJ2-3, reads GAGVSQSPRYKVTKRGQDVALRCDPISGHVSLYWYRQALGQGPEFLTYFNYEAQQDKSGLPNDRFSAERPEGSISTLTIQRTEQRDSAMYRCASSYAGTSASDTQYFGPGTRLTVL.

The table lists this clone with a count of one. This chain joins TRBV24-1 and TRBJ1-2, with D possibly being TRBD1 (5 bases). V was pared by 1 base and J by 4 bases, with 15 bases between. CDR3 length equals 16 residues. Per germline, CDR1 KGHDR and CDR2 SFDVKD. DNA for the CDR3: TGTGCCACCAGTGATTTTAGGCGGGGCTCGCGCTATGGCTACACCTTC. The encoded protein is CATSDFRRGSRYGYTF.

The chain links TRBV7-3 to TRBJ2-3; the match to TRBD2 covers 7 bases. This CDR3 is 19 amino acids long. V gave up 2 bases and J gave up 1 base; unmatched junction bases: 15. Germline CDR1 reads SGHTA; CDR2 reads FQGTGA. The CDR3 nucleotides are TGTGCCAGCAGCTTAGTAGGCCCTGTGGGGGGAGGGGGCACAGATACGCAGTATTTT. Its translation: CASSLVGPVGGGGTDTQYF.

This chain connects TRBV6-2 or TRBV6-3 to TRBJ1-4; unclear D gene. CDR1 is MNHEY, CDR2 SVGEGT, per germline. This CDR3 contains 12 residues. V gave up 0 bases and J gave up 12 bases, with 8 bases separating them. The chain's CDR3 is CASSYSRWELFF. The CDR3 nucleotides read TGTGCCAGCAGTTACTCGCGGTGGGAACTGTTTTTT.

The CDR3, as DNA: TGCAGTGCTAGTCCCACAGATAGCAATCAGCCCCAGCATTTT. Encoded protein: CSASPTDSNQPQHF. The chain is built from TRBV20-1 and TRBJ1-5; D ambiguous. The CDR3 is 14 amino acids. The germline V and J ends were trimmed by 3 bases and 0 bases, with 9 bases remaining between them. From germline, CDR1 is DFQATT and CDR2 SNEGSKA (reference sequence).

J is TRBJ2-1 and V is TRBV7-2; possibly TRBD2 for D (6 bases). Germline-derived CDR1 and CDR2 are SGHTA and FQGNSA. Trimming left V 5 bases short and J 7 bases short, with 18 bases between. The CDR3 has 15 residues. The CDR3 region is CASSPAASVPNEQFF. The CDR3 nucleotides read TGTGCCAGCAGCCCCGCGGCTAGCGTTCCGAATGAGCAGTTCTTC.

This clone was observed a single time. The chain recombines TRBV29-1 with TRBJ1-4; weak D call: TRBD1 (6 bases). Germline CDR1 and CDR2: SQVTM and ANQGSEA. This CDR3 spans 14 amino acids. With 3 bases removed from V and 5 bases from J, the gap between germline ends came to 13 bases. The CDR3, as DNA: TGCAGCGTTGACCAACAGGGACCAAATGAAAAACTGTTTTTT. This codes for CSVDQQGPNEKLFF.

The J gene is TRBJ2-7, the V gene TRBV6-6; D is possibly TRBD1 (5 bases). V was pared by 10 bases and J by 4 bases, with 11 bases between. CDR3 size: 11 residues. Germline loops: CDR1 MNHNY, CDR2 SVGAGI (reference sequence). CDR3: CATQGVYEQYF. The CDR3 DNA reads as TGTGCCACCCAAGGGGTATACGAGCAGTACTTC.

The chain recombines TRBV24-1 with TRBJ1-2; TRBD1 matches at 9 bases. The CDR3 spans 15 residues. J lost 8 bases, V lost 3 bases, and 9 bases had no gene match. The V gene's germline CDR1 is KGHDR and CDR2 SFDVKD. The CDR3 sequence: CATSDRVQGARGYTF. CDR3 coding DNA: TGTGCCACCAGTGATCGAGTACAGGGGGCGCGGGGCTACACCTTC.